This T cell receptor beta chain was found in a study of CDR3 diversity in severe acne. Details on this clonotype: One end of the junction fails to match germline, which may point to a read error.

Via MiXCR, TCRdb re-called the PCR reads, giving one row per CDR3 protein. The sample holds 79,000 or so distinct CDR3 sequences, about 49% seen once. Germline assignment: CDR1 SEHNR and CDR2 FQNEAQ (reference sequence). The CDR3 is 14 amino acids. Sequencing was done on a sample of blood. This receptor was identified in a male donor with severe acne vulgaris. This chain joins TRBV7-9 and TRBJ1-1; 7 bases agree with TRBD1. CDR3 nucleotide sequence: TGTGCCAGCAGCTTCGGCAGGGGGTCCACTAAAGCTTTCTTT. It translates to CASSFGRGSTKAFF.